This is a list of T cell receptor beta chains from one sample in a study of sequential checkpoint blockade in melanoma. The repertoire was sequenced with immunoSEQ multiplex PCR; TCRdb's copy has only in-frame clones and lacks some. The table includes some 11,000 clones, approximately 67% detected once. Sample: CD8+ T cells sorted from blood (inferred from file names), taken from a patient given nivolumab and ipilimumab in sequence. Source of these receptors: a human donor with melanoma. Both conserved end residues are part of each CDR3. The D gene is left open where the match is weak. Not all rows give a size; the values are once, few, many and, for expanded clones, a class.

size: -
J: TRBJ1-1
D: -
V: TRBV7-6
CDR3: CASSSRGGSSTEAFF
DNA: TGTGCCAGCAGCTCCCGTGGGGGGTCGAGTACTGAAGCTTTCTTT

size: -
J: TRBJ1-1
D: -
V: TRBV21-1
CDR3: CASTLGRADRDYGTEAFF
DNA: TGTGCCAGCACTTTAGGTCGGGCGGACAGGGATTATGGGACTGAAGCTTTCTTT

size: -
J: TRBJ2-7
D: TRBD2
V: TRBV7-9
CDR3: CASSGGSADEQYF
DNA: TGTGCCAGCAGCGGCGGGAGCGCCGACGAGCAGTACTTC

size: -
J: TRBJ2-1
D: TRBD1
V: TRBV5-4
CDR3: CASSPQGAVYNEQFF
DNA: TGTGCCAGCAGCCCACAGGGGGCGGTGTACAATGAGCAGTTCTTC

size: -
J: TRBJ2-7
D: TRBD1
V: TRBV18
CDR3: CASSQGTGHYEQYF
DNA: TGTGCCAGCTCACAGGGGACAGGACACTACGAGCAGTACTTC

size: -
J: TRBJ1-1
D: TRBD1
V: TRBV30
CDR3: CAWSGGQDIVYTEAFF
DNA: TGTGCCTGGAGTGGTGGACAGGATATTGTGTACACTGAAGCTTTCTTT

size: once
J: TRBJ1-4
D: -
V: TRBV15
CDR3: CATSRDRGWSGLFF
DNA: TGTGCCACCAGCAGAGATCGAGGGTGGAGTGGACTGTTTTTT

size: -
J: TRBJ2-7
D: TRBD2
V: TRBV7-2
CDR3: CASSLGPRGRDYEQYF
DNA: TGTGCCAGCAGCTTAGGTCCTCGCGGGAGGGACTACGAGCAGTACTTC

size: -
J: TRBJ2-4
D: -
V: TRBV5-1
CDR3: CASSLAQGTKNIQYF
DNA: TGCGCCAGCAGCTTGGCTCAGGGAACCAAAAACATTCAGTACTTC

size: -
J: TRBJ2-3
D: -
V: TRBV27
CDR3: CASSLGPGASTDTQYF
DNA: TGTGCCAGCAGTTTAGGTCCAGGGGCGAGCACAGATACGCAGTATTTT

size: -
J: TRBJ1-4
D: TRBD1
V: TRBV5-5
CDR3: CASSGWGQPEKLFF
DNA: TGTGCCAGCAGCGGGTGGGGACAGCCTGAAAAACTGTTTTTT

size: -
J: TRBJ2-3
D: -
V: TRBV9
CDR3: CASSVEGGRTDTQYF
DNA: TGTGCCAGCAGCGTAGAAGGGGGTCGGACAGATACGCAGTATTTT

size: -
J: TRBJ1-1
D: -
V: TRBV10-3
CDR3: CAISESIPGGNTEAFF
DNA: TGTGCCATCAGTGAGTCGATCCCGGGGGGGAACACTGAAGCTTTCTTT

size: large
J: TRBJ2-1
D: -
V: TRBV15
CDR3: CATSNLVAVSYNEQFF
DNA: TGTGCCACCAGCAATCTTGTGGCGGTTTCCTACAATGAGCAGTTCTTC

size: -
J: TRBJ2-7
D: TRBD1
V: TRBV14
CDR3: CASSSRDSHYEQYF
DNA: TGTGCCAGCAGCAGCCGGGACAGCCACTACGAGCAGTACTTC

size: -
J: TRBJ2-1
D: -
V: TRBV4-1
CDR3: CASSRSPRRAYDNEQFF
DNA: TGCGCCAGCAGCCGATCCCCCCGAAGAGCGTATGACAATGAGCAGTTCTTC

size: -
J: TRBJ1-4
D: -
V: TRBV7-2
CDR3: CASTEGSAGEKLFF
DNA: TGTGCCAGCACCGAGGGGTCGGCGGGGGAAAAACTGTTTTTT

size: -
J: TRBJ2-3
D: -
V: TRBV6-4
CDR3: CASSGGATGGDTQYF
DNA: TGTGCCAGCAGTGGAGGCGCGACAGGTGGAGATACGCAGTATTTT

size: -
J: TRBJ1-6
D: TRBD1
V: TRBV27
CDR3: CASSFGPPGRGTSPLHF
DNA: TGTGCCAGCAGTTTCGGTCCCCCCGGCAGGGGGACCTCACCCCTCCACTTT

size: medium-sized
J: TRBJ2-7
D: TRBD1
V: TRBV19
CDR3: CASAGTGADEQYF
DNA: TGTGCCAGTGCCGGGACAGGGGCAGATGAGCAGTACTTC

size: -
J: TRBJ2-2
D: TRBD1
V: TRBV15
CDR3: CATSRDRGTGELFF
DNA: TGTGCCACCAGCAGGGACAGGGGGACCGGGGAGCTGTTTTTT

size: -
J: TRBJ2-7
D: -
V: TRBV10-3
CDR3: CAISESRGGWEQYF
DNA: TGTGCCATCAGTGAGTCGAGGGGGGGCTGGGAGCAGTACTTC

size: -
J: TRBJ2-7
D: TRBD1
V: TRBV2
CDR3: CASSEALRVDRNYEQYF
DNA: TGTGCCAGCAGTGAAGCGCTTCGGGTGGACAGGAACTACGAGCAGTACTTC

size: -
J: TRBJ2-1
D: TRBD1
V: TRBV29-1
CDR3: CSVEGDRVTYNEQFF
DNA: TGCAGCGTAGAGGGGGACAGGGTAACCTACAATGAGCAGTTCTTC

size: -
J: TRBJ2-1
D: -
V: TRBV5-6
CDR3: CASSLGGGWYNEQFF
DNA: TGTGCCAGCAGCTTGGGGGGGGGCTGGTACAATGAGCAGTTCTTC

size: -
J: TRBJ2-2
D: TRBD2
V: TRBV4-2
CDR3: CASSPRGTSGIRELFF
DNA: TGTGCCAGCAGCCCTCGGGGGACTAGCGGGATTAGGGAGCTGTTTTTT